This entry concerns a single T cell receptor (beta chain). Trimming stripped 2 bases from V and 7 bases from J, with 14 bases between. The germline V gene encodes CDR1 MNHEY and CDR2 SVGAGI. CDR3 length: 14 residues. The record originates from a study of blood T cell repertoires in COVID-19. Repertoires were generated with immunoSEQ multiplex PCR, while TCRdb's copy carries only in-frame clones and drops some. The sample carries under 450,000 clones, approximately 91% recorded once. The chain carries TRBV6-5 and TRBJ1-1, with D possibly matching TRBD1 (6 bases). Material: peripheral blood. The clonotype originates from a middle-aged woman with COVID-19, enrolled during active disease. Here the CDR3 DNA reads TGTGCCAGCAGTTACACGGGGGGCGGACTTGAAGCTTTCTTT. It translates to CASSYTGGGLEAFF.